This is a list of T cell receptor beta chains from one sample in a study of blood T cell repertoires in COVID-19. The table came from immunoSEQ multiplex PCR; TCRdb's copy has only in-frame clones and leaves some out. The profile covers around 180,000 clones, with 70% to 90% appearing a single time and 2.5% to 3.5% taken by the ten largest. The sample comprised peripheral blood. These receptors were collected from a man aged 55 to 70 with acute or convalescent COVID-19. CDR3s include the opening cysteine and the closing phenylalanine or tryptophan. Expanded clones are given a class, and other clones once, few, many or no size at all.

J: TRBJ2-3; size: NA; V: TRBV24-1; CDR3: CATSDFPREDTQYF
J: TRBJ2-6; size: NA; V: TRBV29-1; CDR3: CSVEARAGGSGANVLTF
J: TRBJ2-1; size: once; V: TRBV7-9; CDR3: CASRMGLHEQFF
J: TRBJ1-3; size: NA; V: TRBV11-2; CDR3: CASSTDRIRGTIYF
J: TRBJ1-1; size: few; V: TRBV11-2; CDR3: CASSLREDTEAFF
J: TRBJ2-6; size: NA; V: TRBV28; CDR3: CASSLPSSGANVLTF
J: TRBJ1-4; size: NA; V: TRBV6-1; CDR3: CASSEAKDRREKLFF
J: TRBJ2-3; size: once; V: TRBV28; CDR3: CASSSPGLAGKDTQYF
J: TRBJ1-2; size: NA; V: TRBV27; CDR3: CASGERGVAPNYGYTF
J: TRBJ2-2; size: NA; V: TRBV9; CDR3: CASSVMSNTGELFF
J: TRBJ2-6; size: NA; V: TRBV5-1; CDR3: CASSSPPGQISGANVLTF
J: TRBJ1-1; size: NA; V: TRBV20-1; CDR3: CSGASNTEAFF
J: TRBJ2-2; size: NA; V: TRBV28; CDR3: CASTRRGSGRANTGELFF
J: TRBJ1-6; size: NA; V: TRBV5-4; CDR3: CASSFLGADSPLHF
J: TRBJ2-7; size: NA; V: TRBV5-4; CDR3: CASSLGSGKSSYEQYF
J: TRBJ2-1; size: NA; V: TRBV5-1; CDR3: CASSFGDRETYNEQFF
J: TRBJ1-3; size: NA; V: TRBV2; CDR3: CASTPQRRNTIYF
J: TRBJ2-5; size: NA; V: TRBV6-6; CDR3: CASSPGTSGRAKETQYF
J: TRBJ2-2; size: NA; V: TRBV7-9; CDR3: CASSLRGHTGELFF
J: TRBJ1-2; size: NA; V: TRBV6-5; CDR3: CASSMDSYGYTF
J: TRBJ2-1; size: NA; V: TRBV27; CDR3: CARLGRSGSGDEQFF
J: TRBJ2-7; size: NA; V: TRBV20-1; CDR3: CSVGRTYEQYF
J: TRBJ2-2; size: NA; V: TRBV27; CDR3: CASSLSPGGLTGELFF
J: TRBJ2-3; size: NA; V: TRBV24-1; CDR3: CATSDLTSGRTDTQYF
J: TRBJ2-2; size: NA; V: TRBV3-1/TRBV3-2; CDR3: CASRSSWVRGTGELFF
J: TRBJ2-3; size: NA; V: TRBV6-4; CDR3: CASSREGLGRDTQYF
J: TRBJ1-2; size: NA; V: TRBV6-5; CDR3: CASSYDSTYGYTF
J: TRBJ1-2; size: NA; V: TRBV28; CDR3: CASRGDSNGYTF
J: TRBJ2-3; size: NA; V: TRBV3-1/TRBV3-2; CDR3: CASSPRQGRTDTQYF
J: TRBJ1-2; size: NA; V: TRBV11-3; CDR3: CASSYGQDGYYTF
J: TRBJ2-4; size: NA; V: TRBV6-4; CDR3: CASRGLRSCAKNIQYF
J: TRBJ1-2; size: NA; V: TRBV27; CDR3: CASSSGQGLRGYTF
J: TRBJ1-5; size: few; V: TRBV28; CDR3: CASSPILEGQPQHF
J: TRBJ2-1; size: NA; V: TRBV9; CDR3: CASSVAGWGGSVDEQFF
J: TRBJ2-5; size: few; V: TRBV19; CDR3: CASNGTSGRETQYF
J: TRBJ1-3; size: NA; V: TRBV4-2; CDR3: CASSQEVTGGGNTIYF
J: TRBJ1-1; size: NA; V: TRBV30; CDR3: CAWSVPVMNTEAFF
J: TRBJ2-1; size: NA; V: TRBV9; CDR3: CASSAQGYNEQFF
J: TRBJ1-1; size: NA; V: TRBV7-9; CDR3: CASSVGQGQGGAFF
J: TRBJ1-2; size: NA; V: TRBV5-1; CDR3: CASSLGQGGYGYTF